This record covers a single T cell receptor beta chain. Its target is unknown. The sample comes from a study of OX40 agonist ivuxolimab in advanced cancers. The wider study: Patients received intravenous ivuxolimab every 2 weeks at 0.01 to 10 mg/kg. Study-wide results and caveats: On average, CD8+ T cells showed a greater number of expanded clones than CD4+. In the 0.1-3.0 mg/kg groups, partial responders showed among the lowest expansion.

TCRdb's copy holds only in-frame clones and misses some; the assay was immunoSEQ multiplex PCR. The sample comprises 57,000 or so clones, around 88% of which are singletons, and 2% to 3% rests with the top ten. The sequenced sample was CD4+ or CD8+ T cells sorted from blood, obtained in a trial of the OX40 agonist ivuxolimab. This TCR was sampled from an adult with an advanced solid tumor such as melanoma, head and neck, liver or kidney cancer.

The CDR3 protein is CASSFGLHYEQYF. CDR3 nucleotide sequence: TGTGCCAGCAGCTTTGGACTTCACTACGAGCAGTACTTC. The gene calls are TRBV11-3 and TRBJ2-7; D might be TRBD2 (5 bases). The CDR3 is 13 residues long. V dropped 3 bases and J dropped 3 bases, with 9 bases sitting between them. CDR1 is SGHNT, CDR2 YENEEA, per germline.